The TCR beta chain described here comes from a study of blood T cell repertoires in COVID-19. The V end was cut by 6 bases, the J end by 5 bases, with 21 bases between. The germline V gene has CDR1 MNHEY and CDR2 SMNVEV (reference sequence). The CDR3 sequence is 16 residues long. Using immunoSEQ multiplex PCR, the repertoire was profiled, and TCRdb retains in-frame clones only, with some absent. This table holds about 300,000 clones, about 82% found once. Sequencing input: peripheral blood. The TCR was taken from a woman in her forties or fifties with acute or convalescent COVID-19. The chain recombines TRBV27 with TRBJ2-3, with D perhaps TRBD2 (6 bases). The CDR3 coding sequence is TGTGCCAGCAGCCTAGTTACGGGAGTTATAAGAGATACGCAGTATTTT. Encoded protein: CASSLVTGVIRDTQYF.